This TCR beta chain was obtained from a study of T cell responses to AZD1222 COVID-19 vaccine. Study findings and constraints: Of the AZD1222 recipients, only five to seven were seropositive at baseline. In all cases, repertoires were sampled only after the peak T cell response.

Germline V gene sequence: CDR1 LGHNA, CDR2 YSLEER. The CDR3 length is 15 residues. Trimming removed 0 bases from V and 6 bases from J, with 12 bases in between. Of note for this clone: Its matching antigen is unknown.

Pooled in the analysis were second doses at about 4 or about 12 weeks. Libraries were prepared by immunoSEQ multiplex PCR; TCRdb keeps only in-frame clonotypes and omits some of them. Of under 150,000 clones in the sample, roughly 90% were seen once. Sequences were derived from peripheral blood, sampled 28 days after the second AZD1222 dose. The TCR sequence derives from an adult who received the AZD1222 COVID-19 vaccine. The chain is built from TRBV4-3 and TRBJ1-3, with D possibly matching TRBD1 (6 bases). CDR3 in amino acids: CASSQEAGETNTIYF. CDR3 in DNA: TGCGCCAGCAGCCAAGAAGCAGGGGAGACAAACACCATATATTTT.